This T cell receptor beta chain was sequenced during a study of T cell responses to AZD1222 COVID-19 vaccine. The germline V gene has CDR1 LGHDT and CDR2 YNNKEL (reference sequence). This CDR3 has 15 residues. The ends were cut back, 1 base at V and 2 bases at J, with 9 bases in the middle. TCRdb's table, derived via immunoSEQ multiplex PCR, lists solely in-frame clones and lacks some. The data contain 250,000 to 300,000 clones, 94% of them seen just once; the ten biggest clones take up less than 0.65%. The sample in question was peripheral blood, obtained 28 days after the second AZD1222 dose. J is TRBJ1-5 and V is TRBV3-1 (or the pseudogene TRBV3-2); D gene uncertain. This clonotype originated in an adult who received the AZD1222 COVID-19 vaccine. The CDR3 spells CASSQGGNGNQPQHF. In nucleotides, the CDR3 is TGTGCCAGCAGCCAAGGAGGGAACGGCAATCAGCCCCAGCATTTT.